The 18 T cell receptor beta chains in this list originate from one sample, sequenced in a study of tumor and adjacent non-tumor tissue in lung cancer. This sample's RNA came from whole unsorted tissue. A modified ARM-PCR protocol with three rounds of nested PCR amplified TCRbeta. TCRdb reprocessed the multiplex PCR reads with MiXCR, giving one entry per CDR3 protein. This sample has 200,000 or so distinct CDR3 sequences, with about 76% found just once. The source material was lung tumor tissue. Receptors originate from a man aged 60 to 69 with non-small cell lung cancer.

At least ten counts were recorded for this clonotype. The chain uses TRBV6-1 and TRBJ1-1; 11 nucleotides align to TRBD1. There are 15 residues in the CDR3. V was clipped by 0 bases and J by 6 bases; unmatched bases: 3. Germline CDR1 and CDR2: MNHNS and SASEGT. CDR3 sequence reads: CASSEAEDRGPEAFF. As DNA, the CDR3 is TGTGCCAGCAGTGAAGCCGAGGACAGGGGGCCTGAAGCTTTCTTT.

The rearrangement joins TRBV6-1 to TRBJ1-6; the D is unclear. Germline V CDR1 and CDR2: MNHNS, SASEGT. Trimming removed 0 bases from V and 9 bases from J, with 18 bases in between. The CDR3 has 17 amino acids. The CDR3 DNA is TGTGCCAGCAGTGAAGCTCGGGGTCGCCGAAATAGTTCACCCCTCCACTTT. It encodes CASSEARGRRNSSPLHF.

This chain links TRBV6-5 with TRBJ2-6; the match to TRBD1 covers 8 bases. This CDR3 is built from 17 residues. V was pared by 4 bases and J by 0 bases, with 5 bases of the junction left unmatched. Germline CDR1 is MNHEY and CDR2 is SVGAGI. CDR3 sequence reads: CASSSRTGSSGANVLTF. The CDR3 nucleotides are TGTGCCAGCAGTTCGCGGACAGGGAGCTCTGGGGCCAACGTCCTGACTTTC.

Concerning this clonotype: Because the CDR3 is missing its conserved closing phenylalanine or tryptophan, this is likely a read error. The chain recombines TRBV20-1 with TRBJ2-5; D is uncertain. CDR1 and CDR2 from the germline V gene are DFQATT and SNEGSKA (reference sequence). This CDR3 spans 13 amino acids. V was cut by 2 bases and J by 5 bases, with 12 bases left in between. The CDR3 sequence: CSARYSGVETQYL. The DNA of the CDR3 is TGCAGTGCTAGATATTCTGGGGTGGAGACCCAGTACCTC.

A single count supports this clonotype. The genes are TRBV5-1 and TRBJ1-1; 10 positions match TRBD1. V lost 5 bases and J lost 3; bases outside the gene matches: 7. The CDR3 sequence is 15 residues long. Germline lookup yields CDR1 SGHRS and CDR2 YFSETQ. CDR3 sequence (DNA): TGCGCCAGCAGGGGTCGGACAGGGGGGGACACTGAAGCTTTCTTT. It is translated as CASRGRTGGDTEAFF.

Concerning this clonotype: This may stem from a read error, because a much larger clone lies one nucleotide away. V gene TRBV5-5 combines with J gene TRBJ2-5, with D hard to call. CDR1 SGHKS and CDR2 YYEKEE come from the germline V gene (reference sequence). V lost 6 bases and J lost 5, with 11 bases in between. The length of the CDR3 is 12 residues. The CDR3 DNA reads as TGTGCCAGCAACCCCGCCTGGGAGACCCAGTACTTC. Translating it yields CASNPAWETQYF. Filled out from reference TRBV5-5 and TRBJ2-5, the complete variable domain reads DAGVTQSPTHLIKTRGQQVTLRCSPISGHKSVSWYQQVLGQGPQFIFQYYEKEERGRGNFPDRFSARQFPNYSSELNVNALLLGDSALYLCASNPAWETQYFGPGTRLLVL.

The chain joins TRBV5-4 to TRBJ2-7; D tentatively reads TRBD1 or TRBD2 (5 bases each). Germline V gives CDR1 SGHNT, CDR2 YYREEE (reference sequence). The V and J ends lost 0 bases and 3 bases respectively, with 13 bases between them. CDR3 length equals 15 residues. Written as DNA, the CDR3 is TGTGCCAGCAGCTTGGCCGGGGCTACCGGCTACGAGCAGTACTTC. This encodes CASSLAGATGYEQYF.

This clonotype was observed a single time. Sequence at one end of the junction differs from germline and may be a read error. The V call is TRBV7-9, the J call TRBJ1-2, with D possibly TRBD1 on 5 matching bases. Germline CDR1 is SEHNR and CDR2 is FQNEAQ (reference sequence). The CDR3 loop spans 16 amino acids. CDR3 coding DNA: TGTGCCATCAGCTTTGGTGGGGGAGTATCCAACTATGGCTACACCTTC. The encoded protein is CAISFGGGVSNYGYTF.

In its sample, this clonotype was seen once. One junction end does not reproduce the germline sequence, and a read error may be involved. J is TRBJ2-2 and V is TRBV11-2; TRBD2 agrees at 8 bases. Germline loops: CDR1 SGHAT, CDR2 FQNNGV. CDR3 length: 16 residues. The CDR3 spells CASSLAGGIDTRELFF. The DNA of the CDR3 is TGTGCCAGCAGCTTAGCGGGGGGGATAGACACCAGGGAGCTGTTTTTT. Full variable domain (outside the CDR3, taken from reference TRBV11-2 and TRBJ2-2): EAGVAQSPRYKIIEKRQSVAFWCNPISGHATLYWYQQILGQGPKLLIQFQNNGVVDDSQLPKDRFSAERLKGVDSTLKIQPAKLEDSAVYLCASSLAGGIDTRELFFGEGSRLTVL.

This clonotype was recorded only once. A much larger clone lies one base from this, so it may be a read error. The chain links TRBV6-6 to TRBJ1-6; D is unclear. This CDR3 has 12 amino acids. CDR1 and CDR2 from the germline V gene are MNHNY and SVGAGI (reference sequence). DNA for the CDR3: TGTGTCAGCAGTTATGGCAGAGCACCCCTCCACTTT. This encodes CVSSYGRAPLHF.

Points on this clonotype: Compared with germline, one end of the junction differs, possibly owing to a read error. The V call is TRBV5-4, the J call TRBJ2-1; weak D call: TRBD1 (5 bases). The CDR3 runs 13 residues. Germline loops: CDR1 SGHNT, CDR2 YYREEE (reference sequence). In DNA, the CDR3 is TGTGTCAGCAACTTAAAAGGGGTCAATGAGCAGTTCTTC. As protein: CVSNLKGVNEQFF.

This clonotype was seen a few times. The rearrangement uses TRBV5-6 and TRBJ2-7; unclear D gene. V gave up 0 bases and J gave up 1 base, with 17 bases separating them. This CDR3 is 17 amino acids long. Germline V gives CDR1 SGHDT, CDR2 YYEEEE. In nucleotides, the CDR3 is TGTGCCAGCAGCTTGGGGGGTTGGACCGACGCTTCCTACGAGCAGTACTTC. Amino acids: CASSLGGWTDASYEQYF.

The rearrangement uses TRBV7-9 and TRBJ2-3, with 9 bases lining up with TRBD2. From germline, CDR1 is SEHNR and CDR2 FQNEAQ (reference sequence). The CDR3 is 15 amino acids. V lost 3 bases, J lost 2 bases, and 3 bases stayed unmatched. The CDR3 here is CASSFLAGITDTQYF. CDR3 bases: TGTGCCAGCAGCTTCCTAGCGGGGATCACAGATACGCAGTATTTT.

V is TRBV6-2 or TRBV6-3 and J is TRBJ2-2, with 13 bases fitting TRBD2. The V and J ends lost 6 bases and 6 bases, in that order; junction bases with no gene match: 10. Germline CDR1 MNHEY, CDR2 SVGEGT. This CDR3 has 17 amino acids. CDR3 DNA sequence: TGTGCCAGCAGCCTTCCTGGACTAGCGGGAGACGCCGGGGAGCTGTTTTTT. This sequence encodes CASSLPGLAGDAGELFF.

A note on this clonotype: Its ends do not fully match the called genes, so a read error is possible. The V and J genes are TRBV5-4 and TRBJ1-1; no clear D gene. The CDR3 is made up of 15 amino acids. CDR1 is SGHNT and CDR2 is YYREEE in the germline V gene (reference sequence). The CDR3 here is CASGLESGIRSEAFF. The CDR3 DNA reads TGTGCCAGCGGCTTGGAATCGGGTATCCGGTCTGAAGCTTTCTTT.

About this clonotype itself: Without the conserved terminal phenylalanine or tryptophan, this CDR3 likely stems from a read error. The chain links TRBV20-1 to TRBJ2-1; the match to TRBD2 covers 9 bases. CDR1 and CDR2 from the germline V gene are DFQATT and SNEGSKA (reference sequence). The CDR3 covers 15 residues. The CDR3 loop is CNADSAGGPWNEQFI. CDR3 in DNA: TGCAATGCTGACTCAGCGGGGGGACCGTGGAATGAGCAGTTCATC.

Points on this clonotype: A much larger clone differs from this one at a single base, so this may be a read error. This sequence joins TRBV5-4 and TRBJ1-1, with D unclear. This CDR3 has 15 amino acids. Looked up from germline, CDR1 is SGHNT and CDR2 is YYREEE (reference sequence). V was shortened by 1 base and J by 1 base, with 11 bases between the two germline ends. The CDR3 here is CASSLYPGSNTEAFF. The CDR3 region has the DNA TGTGCCAGCAGCTTGTATCCGGGTTCGAACACTGAAGCTTTCTTT.

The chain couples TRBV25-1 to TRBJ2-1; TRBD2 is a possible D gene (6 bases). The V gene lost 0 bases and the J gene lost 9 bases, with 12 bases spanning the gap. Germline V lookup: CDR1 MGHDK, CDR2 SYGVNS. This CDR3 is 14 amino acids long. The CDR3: CASSEYEGRSEQFF. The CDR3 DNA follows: TGTGCCAGCAGTGAATATGAGGGGAGGAGTGAGCAGTTCTTC.